This passage covers 17 T cell receptor beta chains from one sample sequenced in a study of response to subunit inactivated influenza vaccine. TCRdb recomputed calls from the RT-PCR reads with MiXCR, one row per CDR3 protein. Counted here are about 520,000 distinct CDR3 sequences, approximately 24% occurring once; the ten biggest clones make up approximately 2%. The sample consisted of CD4+ T cells sorted from PBMCs, taken 5 to 6 days after vaccination. The receptors shown here come from a man aged 45-60 years who received an inactivated influenza vaccine.

The chain has TRBV7-8 and TRBJ1-5, with D hard to call. V was cut by 8 bases and J by 2 bases, with 16 bases left in between. The germline CDR1 and CDR2 sequences are SGHVS and FQNEAQ. CDR3 length: 15 residues. The chain's CDR3 is CASGKGILRNQPQHF. The CDR3 region has the DNA TGTGCCAGCGGGAAGGGAATTTTGCGCAATCAGCCCCAGCATTTT.

The chain employs TRBV4-2 and TRBJ2-5, with 7 bases matching TRBD2. The V gene's germline CDR1 is LGHNA and CDR2 YNFKEQ. Trimming removed 0 bases from V and 2 bases from J; junction bases left unmatched: 6. CDR3 length: 16 residues. The DNA for the CDR3 is TGTGCCAGCAGCCAAGATCCCGCTAGCGGACAAGAGACCCAGTACTTC. Translating gives CASSQDPASGQETQYF.

Here the CDR3 DNA reads TGTGCCAGCAGCCCAGGAGTACTAGCGGCCTACGAGCAGTACTTC. This translates into CASSPGVLAAYEQYF. V gene TRBV7-2 combines with J gene TRBJ2-7, with 8 bases that match TRBD2. V was clipped by 5 bases and J by 2 bases; unmatched bases: 8. The CDR3 length is 15 residues. CDR1 SGHTA and CDR2 FQGNSA come from the germline V gene.

The chain recombines TRBV18 with TRBJ2-5, with 7 bases that match TRBD1. The CDR3 runs to 14 residues. V was clipped by 0 bases and J by 5 bases; unmatched bases: 3. Germline-derived CDR1 and CDR2 are KGHSH and LQKENI. In nucleotides, the CDR3 is TGTGCCAGCTCACCACCGACAGGGTCGGAGACCCAGTACTTC. The encoded protein is CASSPPTGSETQYF.

This clonotype was detected a few times. The chain recombines TRBV12-3 or TRBV12-4 with TRBJ2-6; TRBD1 agrees at 7 bases. Trimming took 4 bases from V and 5 from J; bases not matched to a gene: 11. The CDR3 is made up of 17 amino acids. The CDR3 protein is CASSSRHRGLWANVLTF. DNA of the CDR3: TGTGCCAGCAGTTCCCGGCACAGGGGCCTCTGGGCCAACGTCCTGACTTTC.

The chain is built from TRBV4-2 and TRBJ2-5; D remains unclear. The V gene's germline CDR1 is LGHNA and CDR2 YNFKEQ. This CDR3 has 12 amino acids. V dropped 0 bases and J dropped 5 bases, with 4 bases sitting between them. This CDR3 reads CASSQERETQYF. In nucleotides, the CDR3 is TGTGCCAGCAGCCAAGAAAGGGAGACCCAGTACTTC.

The sample holds a few counts of this clonotype. The gene calls are TRBV20-1 and TRBJ2-1; D remains unclear. The CDR3 loop spans 13 amino acids. With 6 bases removed from V and 4 bases from J, the gap between germline ends came to 13 bases. Germline V gene data show CDR1 as DFQATT and CDR2 as SNEGSKA (reference sequence). The CDR3 nucleotides are TGCAGTGCCTCGAGTAGGCTTTACAATGAGCAGTTCTTC. Its protein product is CSASSRLYNEQFF.

The chain has TRBV9 and TRBJ2-4; TRBD1 aligns across 9 bases. After removal of 4 bases from V and 2 bases from J, the junction contained 10 bases not matched to a gene. Germline CDR1 SGDLS, CDR2 YYNGEE. The length of the CDR3 is 17 residues. CDR3 sequence: CASSTRGTGTPKNIQYF. The CDR3 DNA reads TGTGCCAGCAGCACCAGGGGGACAGGGACACCCAAAAACATTCAGTACTTC.

This rearrangement joins TRBV10-1 to TRBJ2-3, with D unresolved. This CDR3 is 14 amino acids long. The germline gives CDR1 WNHNN, CDR2 SYGVQD (reference sequence). Trimming removed 3 bases at V and 0 bases at J, with 7 bases between. The CDR3 coding sequence is TGCGCCAGCAGTGATAAGACTAGCACAGATACGCAGTATTTT. This translates into CASSDKTSTDTQYF.

This rearrangement joins TRBV9 to TRBJ2-2; 9 bases align to TRBD1. Trimming at V came to 4 bases and at J to 0 bases, leaving 16 bases not matched to a gene. In germline, CDR1 is SGDLS, CDR2 YYNGEE. The CDR3 consists of 20 residues. CDR3 coding DNA: TGTGCCAGCAGCTCGCCCCTCCCCCAGGGACAGGGTCCGAACACCGGGGAGCTGTTTTTT. It specifies CASSSPLPQGQGPNTGELFF.

This clonotype was counted only a few times. CDR3 in amino acids: CASSLAGGRSDTQYF. The CDR3 nucleotides read TGTGCCAGCAGTTTAGCGGGGGGGAGGTCAGATACGCAGTATTTT. The genes are TRBV12-3 or TRBV12-4 and TRBJ2-3; 7 positions agree with TRBD2. CDR3 length: 15 amino acids. V shed 0 bases, J shed 4 bases, and the junction held 4 bases outside the gene matches.

The chain carries TRBV24-1 and TRBJ2-3; TRBD1 is a possible D gene (5 bases). The CDR3 extends over 13 amino acids. Trimming removed 5 bases at V and 2 bases at J, with 7 bases between. Germline V gives CDR1 KGHDR, CDR2 SFDVKD. The CDR3 bases are TGTGCCACCAGTGCAGGGAACACAGATACGCAGTATTTT. Its protein is CATSAGNTDTQYF.

The chain links TRBV12-3 or TRBV12-4 to TRBJ1-1, with TRBD1 matching over 7 bases. J gave up 1 base and V 6 bases, and 5 bases lay outside the gene matches. The CDR3 has 14 residues. In DNA form, the CDR3 reads TGTGCCAGCAGCGCTCGACAGGGGAACACTGAAGCTTTCTTT. Translating gives CASSARQGNTEAFF.

V gene TRBV12-3 or TRBV12-4 combines with J gene TRBJ1-1, with D tentatively TRBD1 (5 bases). The CDR3 is made up of 15 amino acids. Between the trimmed V and J ends, which lost 6 bases and 1 base, there was a span of 15 bases. The CDR3 loop reads CASSDRGRGNTEAFF. The CDR3 nucleotides read TGTGCCAGCAGCGACCGGGGGAGGGGGAACACTGAAGCTTTCTTT.

CDR3 residues: CASSLSGGLGREQYF. CDR3 in DNA: TGTGCCAGCAGTTTATCTGGGGGACTAGGGCGCGAGCAGTACTTC. The J gene is TRBJ2-7, the V gene TRBV27, with TRBD2 identical over 8 bases. V gave up 0 bases and J gave up 6 bases; unmatched junction bases: 7. CDR1 MNHEY and CDR2 SMNVEV come from the germline V gene (reference sequence). The CDR3 totals 15 residues.

The J gene is TRBJ2-7, the V gene TRBV20-1; D perhaps matches TRBD2 (7 bases). CDR3 length: 13 amino acids. Germline values: CDR1 DFQATT, CDR2 SNEGSKA (reference sequence). Trimming took off 5 bases at V and 4 bases at J, with 15 bases between the two ends. CDR3 coding DNA: TGCAGTGCTGGGGGGCTAGCGGATTACGAGCAGTACTTC. Its translation is CSAGGLADYEQYF.

This clonotype turned up a few times. V is TRBV11-2 and J is TRBJ2-5; no firm D call. Germline loops: CDR1 SGHAT, CDR2 FQNNGV. The CDR3 length is 12 residues. The V gene lost 2 bases and the J gene lost 5 bases, with 6 bases spanning the gap. Written as DNA, the CDR3 is TGTGCCAGCAGCTTACTCTCCGAGACCCAGTACTTC. It specifies CASSLLSETQYF.